The 18 T cell receptor beta chains presented below share a single source sample, sequenced in a study of blood T cell repertoires in COVID-19. The assay was immunoSEQ multiplex PCR, and TCRdb's table has in-frame clones only and misses some. Here the sample spans about 240,000 clones, 86% being singletons. The sequenced sample was peripheral blood. Receptors originate from a man older than 75 with acute or convalescent COVID-19.

This rearrangement joins TRBV27 to TRBJ1-5; the D gene is possibly TRBD1 (5 bases). The V gene's germline CDR1 is MNHEY and CDR2 SMNVEV (reference sequence). Trimming shortened V by 7 bases and J by 5 bases, and 21 bases separated the two germline ends. This CDR3 is 16 amino acids long. The CDR3, as DNA: TGTGCCAGCACCAAATGGGAGGGGCGCGGAGATCAGCCCCAGCATTTT. Translating gives CASTKWEGRGDQPQHF.

The chain uses TRBV21-1 and TRBJ2-5; the table's D call, TRBD2, has no DNA check behind it. TRBV21-1 is shown as a pseudogene. This CDR3 comprises 13 residues. CDR3: CAWWAGDQETQYF. DNA of the CDR3: TGTGCCTGGTGGGCGGGGGATCAAGAGACCCAGTACTTC.

The table lists this clone with a few counts. The V gene is TRBV19, the J gene TRBJ1-6; D unclear. The ends were cut back, 9 bases at V and 0 bases at J, with 9 bases in the middle. The CDR3 extends over 14 amino acids. Per germline, CDR1 LNHDA and CDR2 SQIVND (reference sequence). Here the CDR3 reads CASLPSSYNSPLHF. The CDR3 DNA reads TGTGCCAGCCTACCGAGCTCCTATAATTCACCCCTCCACTTT.

The gene calls are TRBV7-2 and TRBJ1-6, with D unclear. V gave up 2 bases and J gave up 10 bases, with 9 bases separating them. CDR1 is SGHTA, CDR2 FQGNSA, per germline. There are 13 residues in the CDR3. The CDR3 sequence is CASSLFPRSPLHF. CDR3 in DNA: TGTGCCAGCAGCTTATTCCCTAGGTCACCCCTCCACTTT.

The gene calls are TRBV3-1 (or the pseudogene TRBV3-2) and TRBJ1-6; possible D gene TRBD1, 5 bases. Trimming shortened V by 3 bases and J by 6 bases, and 15 bases separated the two germline ends. The CDR3 has 16 amino acids. Germline lookup yields CDR1 LGHDT and CDR2 YNNKEL (reference sequence). Written as DNA, the CDR3 is TGTGCCAGCAGCCAGGGTCTCGGACACCTTAATTCACCCCTCCACTTT. It translates to CASSQGLGHLNSPLHF.

The table lists this clone with a count of one. The rearrangement uses TRBV20-1 and TRBJ2-3, with 7 bases fitting TRBD2. This CDR3 has 15 residues. The trim removed 3 bases at V and 3 bases at J, leaving 9 bases unmatched. Germline CDR1 DFQATT, CDR2 SNEGSKA (reference sequence). DNA for the CDR3: TGCAGTGCTAGTTACGGCCGGGACTATACAGATACGCAGTATTTT. Its protein is CSASYGRDYTDTQYF.

The chain combines TRBV10-1 with TRBJ2-3, with 7 bases fitting TRBD1. The CDR3 runs to 15 residues. Germline-derived CDR1 and CDR2 are WNHNN and SYGVQD (reference sequence). V gave up 3 bases and J gave up 3 bases; unmatched junction bases: 6. The CDR3 coding sequence is TGCGCCAGCAGTGAAGGGCAGGGGGATACAGATACGCAGTATTTT. Encoded protein: CASSEGQGDTDTQYF.

V is TRBV4-3 and J is TRBJ2-3; D not resolved. Germline V gene sequence: CDR1 LGHNA, CDR2 YSLEER. V lost 0 bases and J lost 0, with 10 bases in between. The CDR3 is made up of 16 amino acids. CDR3 nucleotide sequence: TGCGCCAGCAGCCAAGAATGGGCCTCGAGCACAGATACGCAGTATTTT. Residues: CASSQEWASSTDTQYF.

The V call is TRBV27, the J call TRBJ2-1, with D possibly being TRBD2 (5 bases). V lost 7 bases and J 0 bases, leaving 13 bases between the germline ends. The CDR3 is 15 amino acids. The germline CDR1 and CDR2 sequences are MNHEY and SMNVEV (reference sequence). CDR3 in DNA: TGTGCCAGCAAAAGCAGCGGCCCCTCCTACAATGAGCAGTTCTTC. Translation gives CASKSSGPSYNEQFF.

This sequence joins TRBV13 and TRBJ2-3; 8 positions agree with TRBD2. This CDR3 is 18 amino acids long. V lost 1 base, J lost 5 bases, and 14 bases stayed unmatched. Germline V lookup: CDR1 PRHDT, CDR2 FYEKMQ (reference sequence). The CDR3 DNA follows: TGTGCCAGCAGCTTAGACCCTTCGGGGGGGGACCATAGAGATACGCAGTATTTT. Amino acids: CASSLDPSGGDHRDTQYF.

The chain is built from TRBV3-1 (or the pseudogene TRBV3-2) and TRBJ1-2, with 8 bases lining up with TRBD1. CDR3 length: 15 amino acids. The V and J ends lost 6 bases and 2 bases, in that order; junction bases with no gene match: 8. The germline CDR1 and CDR2 sequences are LGHDT and YNNKEL (reference sequence). CDR3 sequence: CASSRRQGSNYGYTF. CDR3 DNA: TGTGCCAGCAGTCGAAGACAGGGGAGCAACTATGGCTACACCTTC.

Concerning this clone itself: Within the sample, other DNA sequences also encode this same CDR3. The chain carries TRBV11-2 and TRBJ2-3; D remains ambiguous. From germline, CDR1 is SGHAT and CDR2 FQNNGV. The CDR3 extends over 11 amino acids. The V end lost 5 bases, the J end lost 6 bases, and 6 bases lay between the germline ends. The CDR3 DNA is TGTGCCAGCAGCCCCCTGGATACGCAGTATTTT. It specifies CASSPLDTQYF.

The chain employs TRBV10-1 and TRBJ1-1, with D unresolved. Germline V gene data show CDR1 as WNHNN and CDR2 as SYGVQD (reference sequence). The V end lost 3 bases, the J end lost 10 bases, and 15 bases lay between the germline ends. The CDR3 length is 13 residues. For the CDR3, the DNA is TGCGCCAGCAGTGAAAGGCAGGATGGATTAGCTTTCTTT. It is translated as CASSERQDGLAFF.

The chain links TRBV3-1 (or the pseudogene TRBV3-2) to TRBJ1-6, with TRBD1 identical over 8 bases. Germline V lookup: CDR1 LGHDT, CDR2 YNNKEL (reference sequence). This CDR3 is built from 16 residues. V shed 3 bases, J shed 6 bases, and the junction held 7 bases outside the gene matches. This CDR3 reads CASSQRQGSPNSPLHF. CDR3 nucleotide sequence: TGTGCCAGCAGCCAGAGACAGGGGAGCCCTAATTCACCCCTCCACTTT.

The rearrangement joins TRBV5-1 to TRBJ2-1; D gene unclear. V gave up 5 bases and J gave up 0 bases, with 12 bases separating them. The CDR3 has 15 residues. Germline V gene data show CDR1 as SGHRS and CDR2 as YFSETQ. Written as DNA, the CDR3 is TGCGCCAGCAGTCCCCAGGAATCCTCCTACAATGAGCAGTTCTTC. It is translated as CASSPQESSYNEQFF.

The chain has TRBV6-2 or TRBV6-3 and TRBJ2-7; tentatively, D is TRBD2 (5 bases). Looked up from germline, CDR1 is MNHEY and CDR2 is SVGEGT. V dropped 0 bases and J dropped 1 base, with 19 bases sitting between them. The CDR3 spans 18 residues. The CDR3 is CASSYSRLTGRNSYEQYF. The CDR3 bases are TGTGCCAGCAGTTACTCGAGGTTAACGGGGAGAAATTCCTACGAGCAGTACTTC.

This clone was counted a single time. The V call is TRBV2, the J call TRBJ2-2; 8 bases map to TRBD2. After removal of 4 bases from V and 4 bases from J, the junction contained 5 bases not matched to a gene. The CDR3 loop spans 15 amino acids. Germline V CDR1 and CDR2: SNHLY, FYNNEI. This CDR3 reads CASSVTGGGTGELFF. The DNA of the CDR3 is TGTGCCAGCAGTGTAACGGGAGGGGGCACCGGGGAGCTGTTTTTT.

V is TRBV4-1 and J is TRBJ2-5; no reliable D call. This CDR3 region has 16 residues. Looked up from germline, CDR1 is MGHRA and CDR2 is YSYEKL. The germline V and J ends were trimmed by 0 bases and 1 base, with 12 bases remaining between them. CDR3 DNA sequence: TGCGCCAGCAGCCAAGATCGATCCACCGGCCAAGAGACCCAGTACTTC. Its protein is CASSQDRSTGQETQYF.